The 27 T cell receptor beta chains below all came from one sample that was sequenced in a study of blood T cell repertoires in COVID-19. Using immunoSEQ multiplex PCR, the repertoire was profiled, and TCRdb retains in-frame clones only, with some absent. Found here are under 200,000 clones, 75% to 85% of them singletons; the top ten hold under 7%. Input material: peripheral blood. These receptors were obtained from a woman aged 35 to 49 with COVID-19, enrolled during active disease.

This chain joins TRBV5-1 and TRBJ1-4; 7 bases line up with TRBD1. The CDR3 consists of 15 residues. The germline V gene encodes CDR1 SGHRS and CDR2 YFSETQ. Trimming at V came to 0 bases and at J to 5 bases, leaving 4 bases not matched to a gene. The CDR3 sequence is CASSLEGAGNEKLFF. The CDR3 DNA reads as TGCGCCAGCAGCTTGGAGGGGGCAGGAAATGAAAAACTGTTTTTT.

This sequence joins TRBV7-9 and TRBJ1-5, with a weak D call TRBD1 (5 bases). The CDR3 is 13 amino acids. CDR1 is SEHNR and CDR2 is FQNEAQ in the germline V gene (reference sequence). Trimming shortened V by 1 base and J by 6 bases, and 7 bases separated the two germline ends. As DNA, the CDR3 is TGTGCCAGCAGCTTAGAGACAGTTCAGCCCCAGCATTTT. It translates to CASSLETVQPQHF. Full variable domain (missing parts from reference TRBV7-9 and TRBJ1-5): DTGVSQNPRHKITKRGQNVTFRCDPISEHNRLYWYRQTLGQGPEFLTYFQNEAQLEKSRLLSDRFSAERPKGSFSTLEIQRTEQGDSAMYLCASSLETVQPQHFGDGTRLSIL.

The chain combines TRBV2 with TRBJ2-6; no reliable D call. The CDR3 is made up of 15 amino acids. V lost 4 bases and J lost 0, with 7 bases in between. In germline, CDR1 is SNHLY, CDR2 FYNNEI. The CDR3 DNA reads TGTGCCAGCAGTGCAGTCCGCTCTGGGGCCAACGTCCTGACTTTC. Its translation: CASSAVRSGANVLTF.

Points on this clone: The same CDR3 arises from other DNA sequences in this sample as well. V gene TRBV5-1 combines with J gene TRBJ2-7; 14 positions match TRBD2. The germline CDR1 and CDR2 sequences are SGHRS and YFSETQ. This CDR3 spans 15 amino acids. The V and J ends lost 4 bases and 3 bases, in that order; junction bases with no gene match: 3. This chain's CDR3 is CASSPGTSGGYEQYF. CDR3 DNA: TGCGCCAGCAGCCCCGGGACTAGCGGGGGCTACGAGCAGTACTTC.

The CDR3 DNA reads TGTGCCAGCAGCCACGGATCGGGCGCCGGGGATCAGCCCCAGCATTTT. Its translation is CASSHGSGAGDQPQHF. This sequence joins TRBV3-1 (or the pseudogene TRBV3-2) and TRBJ1-5; D ambiguous. The CDR3 totals 16 residues. Deletions cut 3 bases from V and 5 bases from J, with 17 bases between. Per the germline V gene, CDR1 is LGHDT and CDR2 is YNNKEL (reference sequence).

The V call is TRBV19, the J call TRBJ1-2; D unresolved. The CDR3 is 13 residues long. V gave up 7 bases and J gave up 8 bases, with 17 bases separating them. CDR1 and CDR2 from the germline V gene are LNHDA and SQIVND (reference sequence). The CDR3 reads CASTPLGYSGYTF. CDR3 bases: TGTGCCAGTACCCCACTAGGTTACAGCGGCTACACCTTC.

The chain uses TRBV7-2 and TRBJ1-2; 10 positions match TRBD1. The CDR3 totals 15 residues. The V gene's germline CDR1 is SGHTA and CDR2 FQGNSA. The V gene end was trimmed by 5 bases and the J gene end by 4 bases; junction bases not matched to a gene: 7. The DNA of the CDR3 is TGTGCCAGCAGCGCGGGACAGGGGCGTACCTATGGCTACACCTTC. Translating gives CASSAGQGRTYGYTF.

This chain joins TRBV7-2 and TRBJ2-7, with 9 bases that match TRBD2. This CDR3 has 16 residues. The V gene's germline CDR1 is SGHTA and CDR2 FQGNSA. The junction had 9 bases not matched to a gene; V was cut back by 5 bases and J by 1 base. In DNA, the CDR3 is TGTGCCAGCAGCGGAAAAGTAAGCGGGGGGTCCTACGAGCAGTACTTC. As protein: CASSGKVSGGSYEQYF.

The V gene is TRBV9, the J gene TRBJ2-2; 8 bases map to TRBD2. Trimming cost V 0 bases and J 4 bases; bases outside gene matches: 5. From germline, CDR1 is SGDLS and CDR2 YYNGEE. The CDR3 has 16 amino acids. CDR3 in amino acids: CASSVAPSGGTGELFF. The CDR3 region has the DNA TGTGCCAGCAGCGTAGCTCCGAGCGGGGGCACCGGGGAGCTGTTTTTT.

This clone was seen a single time. The V gene is TRBV4-2, the J gene TRBJ1-2, with 8 bases lining up with TRBD1. From germline, CDR1 is LGHNA and CDR2 YNFKEQ. The V gene end was trimmed by 4 bases and the J gene end by 0 bases; junction bases not matched to a gene: 4. This CDR3 region has 15 residues. CDR3 in DNA: TGTGCCAGCAGCCGTGGGACAGGAGCTAACTATGGCTACACCTTC. Translating gives CASSRGTGANYGYTF.

V and J are TRBV28 and TRBJ1-1; 8 nucleotides line up with TRBD1. With 3 bases clipped from V and 0 bases from J, the junction kept 3 bases outside the gene matches. Germline assignment: CDR1 MDHEN and CDR2 SYDVKM. The CDR3 loop spans 15 amino acids. CDR3 protein: CASSFRGLVNTEAFF. The CDR3 DNA reads as TGTGCCAGCAGTTTCAGGGGGCTTGTGAACACTGAAGCTTTCTTT.

Worth noting for this clone: An end of the junction does not agree with germline; a read error may underlie this. The rearrangement joins TRBV30 to TRBJ1-4; weak D call: TRBD1 (5 bases). The CDR3 length is 12 residues. Germline V gene data show CDR1 as GTSNPN and CDR2 as SVGIG (reference sequence). CDR3: CAWSVPDSRVAF. CDR3 sequence (DNA): TGTGCCTGGAGTGTCCCCGATTCCAGGGTGGCCTTT.

The rearrangement uses TRBV29-1 and TRBJ1-1, with TRBD1 identical over 8 bases. V shed 3 bases, J shed 5 bases, and the junction held 5 bases outside the gene matches. The CDR3 length is 13 residues. Germline V gives CDR1 SQVTM, CDR2 ANQGSEA. The CDR3 protein is CSVERQGATEAFF. The CDR3 bases are TGCAGCGTTGAGAGGCAGGGGGCAACTGAAGCTTTCTTT. The variable domain in full, with the rest retrieved from reference TRBV29-1 and TRBJ1-1, is SAVISQKPSRDICQRGTSLTIQCQVDSQVTMMFWYRQQPGQSLTLIATANQGSEATYESGFVIDKFPISRPNLTFSTLTVSNMSPEDSSIYLCSVERQGATEAFFGQGTRLTVV.

The chain joins TRBV7-9 to TRBJ1-1; D is unclear. The germline V and J ends were trimmed by 2 bases and 0 bases, with 10 bases remaining between them. CDR3 length equals 15 residues. Germline values: CDR1 SEHNR, CDR2 FQNEAQ (reference sequence). CDR3 sequence (DNA): TGTGCCAGCAGCTTAACGCGGGCGATGAACACTGAAGCTTTCTTT. Protein product: CASSLTRAMNTEAFF. Full variable domain (remainder filled in from reference TRBV7-9 and TRBJ1-1): DTGVSQNPRHKITKRGQNVTFRCDPISEHNRLYWYRQTLGQGPEFLTYFQNEAQLEKSRLLSDRFSAERPKGSFSTLEIQRTEQGDSAMYLCASSLTRAMNTEAFFGQGTRLTVV.

The genes are TRBV30 and TRBJ1-2; 8 positions match TRBD1. Unmatched junction bases numbered 10, after V lost 4 bases and J lost 6 bases. There are 14 residues in the CDR3. Germline values: CDR1 GTSNPN, CDR2 SVGIG (reference sequence). Here the CDR3 DNA reads TGTGCCTGGACCGTACTACAGGGGGTCCATGGCTACACCTTC. This translates into CAWTVLQGVHGYTF.

The chain couples TRBV10-1 to TRBJ1-1; D perhaps matches TRBD1 (5 bases). The CDR3 is 15 amino acids. V was clipped by 0 bases and J by 3 bases, with 11 bases between them. Per the germline V gene, CDR1 is WNHNN and CDR2 is SYGVQD (reference sequence). The CDR3 DNA follows: TGCGCCAGCAGTGAGTCACAGGACCCCTACACTGAAGCTTTCTTT. This codes for CASSESQDPYTEAFF.

About this clone itself: The sample contains more than one DNA sequence encoding this CDR3. The chain has TRBV5-1 and TRBJ2-5; possible D gene TRBD1, 5 bases. The CDR3 extends over 13 amino acids. Germline V lookup: CDR1 SGHRS, CDR2 YFSETQ. The ends were cut back, 3 bases at V and 5 bases at J, with 11 bases in the middle. In DNA form, the CDR3 reads TGCGCCAGCAGCTCCCCAGGGCTCGAGACCCAGTACTTC. Translated, it gives CASSSPGLETQYF. Full variable domain (rest looked up from reference TRBV5-1 and TRBJ2-5): KAGVTQTPRYLIKTRGQQVTLSCSPISGHRSVSWYQQTPGQGLQFLFEYFSETQRNKGNFPGRFSGRQFSNSRSEMNVSTLELGDSALYLCASSSPGLETQYFGPGTRLLVL.

This chain uses TRBV5-1 with TRBJ2-6, with D possibly matching TRBD2 (6 bases). V lost 3 bases to trimming and J lost 0 bases, with 7 bases between them. Germline assignment: CDR1 SGHRS and CDR2 YFSETQ. This CDR3 spans 15 amino acids. Written as DNA, the CDR3 is TGCGCCAGCAGCTCGGGGGTCTCTGGGGCCAACGTCCTGACTTTC. It is translated as CASSSGVSGANVLTF. The full variable domain, its missing parts supplied by reference TRBV5-1 and TRBJ2-6, is KAGVTQTPRYLIKTRGQQVTLSCSPISGHRSVSWYQQTPGQGLQFLFEYFSETQRNKGNFPGRFSGRQFSNSRSEMNVSTLELGDSALYLCASSSGVSGANVLTFGAGSRLTVL.

The V gene is TRBV30, the J gene TRBJ2-2; 8 nucleotides align to TRBD1. This CDR3 comprises 11 residues. Germline-derived CDR1 and CDR2 are GTSNPN and SVGIG (reference sequence). The CDR3 region has the DNA TGTACAGGGGGATTCACCGGGGAGCTGTTTTTT. Amino acids: CTGGFTGELFF. The whole variable domain, filled in from reference TRBV30 and TRBJ2-2, reads SQTIHQWPATLVQPVGSPLSLECTVEGTSNPNLYWYRQAAGRGLQLLFYSVGIGQISSEVPQNLSASRPQDRQFILSSKKLLLSDSGFYLCTGGFTGELFFGEGSRLTVL.

The V and J genes are TRBV12-3 or TRBV12-4 and TRBJ2-7; D gene uncertain. Trimming cost V 3 bases and J 0 bases, with 3 bases left between them. This CDR3 is 12 amino acids long. CDR3 bases: TGTGCCAGCAGTTTTATCTCCTACGAGCAGTACTTC. Protein sequence: CASSFISYEQYF.

This clone showed up just once. J is TRBJ2-1 and V is TRBV10-2; TRBD2 aligns across 8 bases. Germline V gives CDR1 WSHSY, CDR2 SAAADI. CDR3 length: 17 amino acids. With 0 bases clipped from V and 4 bases from J, the junction kept 8 bases outside the gene matches. In DNA form, the CDR3 reads TGCGCCAGCAGTGAGTCGAAGCTAGCGGGTATATACAATGAGCAGTTCTTC. It specifies CASSESKLAGIYNEQFF.

The rearrangement links TRBV18 to TRBJ2-5; possibly TRBD2 for D (6 bases). The CDR3 extends over 14 amino acids. V was cut by 6 bases and J by 2 bases, with 13 bases left in between. The germline V gene has CDR1 KGHSH and CDR2 LQKENI. CDR3 coding DNA: TGTGCCAGCTCGGGGGGTGGAACTCAAGAGACCCAGTACTTC. Its protein product is CASSGGGTQETQYF.

The genes are TRBV4-3 and TRBJ1-1, with a tentative D call TRBD1 (6 bases). The CDR3 runs to 18 residues. V gave up 4 bases and J gave up 3 bases, with 24 bases separating them. CDR1 is LGHNA and CDR2 is YSLEER in the germline V gene. CDR3 sequence reads: CASSPEPPGHGGYTEAFF. As DNA, the CDR3 is TGCGCCAGCAGCCCAGAACCTCCGGGACATGGAGGTTACACTGAAGCTTTCTTT.

CDR3 coding DNA: TGCGCCAGCAGCGCTAGCGGTCCATACAATGAGCAGTTCTTC. This gives the protein CASSASGPYNEQFF. The chain recombines TRBV10-2 with TRBJ2-1; 7 bases match TRBD2. Germline assignment: CDR1 WSHSY and CDR2 SAAADI. Trimming removed 6 bases from V and 4 bases from J; junction bases left unmatched: 6. The CDR3 is 14 residues long.

The rearrangement links TRBV21-1 to TRBJ1-1; no check of the table's D call, TRBD1, against the DNA was made. TRBV21-1 is shown as a pseudogene. The CDR3 runs to 15 residues. The CDR3 spells CASRTGQGGVFVSFF. Written as DNA, the CDR3 is TGTGCCAGCAGAACGGGACAGGGGGGGGTATTCGTCTCTTTCTTT.

The J gene is TRBJ1-5, the V gene TRBV6-5, with 9 bases that match TRBD1. The J segment lost 1 base and the V segment lost 7 bases, leaving 5 bases of the junction unmatched. CDR1 MNHEY and CDR2 SVGAGI come from the germline V gene. The length of the CDR3 is 15 residues. This CDR3 reads CASKQGARSNQPQHF. Here the CDR3 DNA reads TGTGCCAGCAAACAGGGGGCGAGGAGCAATCAGCCCCAGCATTTT.

This clone has just a few counts. V is TRBV30 and J is TRBJ1-6; no clear D gene. The CDR3 runs to 13 residues. The V end was cut by 4 bases, the J end by 8 bases, with 12 bases between. Germline-derived CDR1 and CDR2 are GTSNPN and SVGIG (reference sequence). CDR3: CAWKQVLDSPLHF. The CDR3 coding sequence is TGTGCCTGGAAACAAGTTTTGGATTCACCCCTCCACTTT.